This T cell receptor (beta chain) was recovered during a study of T cell responses to AZD1222 COVID-19 vaccine. General study findings and limits: Females made up more of the donors, who were largely white British, and clonal diversity may have come out too low.

The germline CDR1 and CDR2 sequences are SGHTA and FQGTGA. This CDR3 region has 14 residues. V was pared by 3 bases and J by 2 bases, with 7 bases between. Repertoires were generated with immunoSEQ multiplex PCR, while TCRdb's copy carries only in-frame clones and drops some. The table has fewer than 70,000 clones, roughly 89% seen once. Notes on this clone: The antigen remains undetermined.

V and J are TRBV7-3 and TRBJ2-2; tentatively, D is TRBD1 (5 bases). The material sequenced was peripheral blood, taken on day 0 of AZD1222 vaccination. This TCR derives from an adult in good health. CDR3 DNA: TGTGCCAGCAGCTTTGACAGTAACACCGGGGAGCTGTTTTTT. Its translation: CASSFDSNTGELFF. Full variable domain (rest looked up from reference TRBV7-3 and TRBJ2-2): GAGVSQTPSNKVTEKGKYVELRCDPISGHTALYWYRQSLGQGPEFLIYFQGTGAADDSGLPNDRFFAVRPEGSVSTLKIQRTERGDSAVYLCASSFDSNTGELFFGEGSRLTVL.